This TCR beta chain was identified during a study of T cell responses to AZD1222 COVID-19 vaccine. The protocol was immunoSEQ multiplex PCR, while the TCRdb copy is restricted to in-frame clones and leaves out a portion. The sample lists 95,000 to 150,000 clones, over 85% seen once, with roughly 4.2% in the top ten. V was trimmed by 2 bases and J by 1 base, leaving 6 bases between them. Germline V gives CDR1 SGHKS, CDR2 YYEKEE (reference sequence). The CDR3 is 13 amino acids. The receptor was isolated from an adult in good health. The sample in question was peripheral blood, obtained on day 0 of AZD1222 vaccination. The rearrangement joins TRBV5-5 to TRBJ1-1; D is undetermined. The CDR3 DNA sequence: TGTGCCAGCAGCTTCGGAGAGAACACTGAAGCTTTCTTT. Translating gives CASSFGENTEAFF.